These 22 T cell receptor beta chains were sequenced from one sample in a study of PD-1 blockade in classical Hodgkin lymphoma. The table came from immunoSEQ multiplex PCR; TCRdb's copy has only in-frame clones and leaves some out. The sample contains 10,000 to 15,000 clones, roughly three quarters of which appear only once. Each patient relapsed following autologous stem cell transplantation, and prior brentuximab vedotin exposure differed. Magnetic depletion of non-target cells from thawed PBMCs yielded purified CD8+ T cells. The source was CD8+ T cells from blood, collected at baseline. The receptor source for this set is a human donor with classical Hodgkin lymphoma.

This chain connects TRBV29-1 to TRBJ1-2; TRBD1 matches at 9 bases. CDR3 size: 14 residues. CDR1 SQVTM and CDR2 ANQGSEA come from the germline V gene. J gave up 6 bases and V 7 bases, and 12 bases lay outside the gene matches. The CDR3: CSAWGQGNSDGYTF. CDR3 nucleotide sequence: TGCAGCGCTTGGGGACAGGGAAATTCCGATGGCTACACCTTC. Filled out from reference TRBV29-1 and TRBJ1-2, the complete variable domain reads SAVISQKPSRDICQRGTSLTIQCQVDSQVTMMFWYRQQPGQSLTLIATANQGSEATYESGFVIDKFPISRPNLTFSTLTVSNMSPEDSSIYLCSAWGQGNSDGYTFGSGTRLTVV.

V usage is TRBV7-2 and J usage is TRBJ2-2; D gene uncertain. This CDR3 region has 14 residues. The germline V gene has CDR1 SGHTA and CDR2 FQGNSA. V lost 0 bases and J lost 4, with 6 bases in between. CDR3 sequence: CASSLAPVTGELFF. The CDR3 DNA sequence: TGTGCCAGCAGCTTAGCCCCCGTCACCGGGGAGCTGTTTTTT.

This clone was observed a few times. V is TRBV4-2 and J is TRBJ1-5; maybe TRBD1 (5 bases). The V gene's germline CDR1 is LGHNA and CDR2 YNFKEQ. V was shortened by 0 bases and J by 9 bases, with 15 bases between the two germline ends. The CDR3 sequence is 15 residues long. CDR3 protein: CASSQDHIGAMPQHF. CDR3 sequence (DNA): TGTGCCAGCAGCCAAGATCATATAGGGGCGATGCCCCAGCATTTT.

By share, this clone counts as hyperexpanded (1% or more). The chain joins TRBV5-6 to TRBJ1-2; D gene uncertain. Trimming removed 3 bases from V and 4 bases from J, with 10 bases in between. This CDR3 has 13 amino acids. The germline gives CDR1 SGHDT, CDR2 YYEEEE. CDR3 nucleotides: TGTGCCAGCAGCTATGGCAGCTTCTATGGCTACACCTTC. Translation gives CASSYGSFYGYTF.

The V call is TRBV5-4, the J call TRBJ2-3; TRBD1 aligns across 8 bases. CDR1 and CDR2 from the germline V gene are SGHNT and YYREEE (reference sequence). The CDR3 has 14 residues. Losses at the gene ends were 1 base for V and 4 bases for J; bases not matched to a gene: 2. This chain's CDR3 is CASSLTGGPDTQYF. CDR3 DNA sequence: TGTGCCAGCAGCTTGACAGGGGGGCCAGATACGCAGTATTTT.

The chain has TRBV25-1 and TRBJ1-1; D gene uncertain. Per the germline V gene, CDR1 is MGHDK and CDR2 is SYGVNS. V was pared by 7 bases and J by 3 bases, with 18 bases between. The CDR3 spans 15 residues. In nucleotides, the CDR3 is TGTGCCAGCAATGAGGGAGTTTTGGGATACACTGAAGCTTTCTTT. It codes for CASNEGVLGYTEAFF.

The V and J genes are TRBV6-6 and TRBJ1-1, with D unclear. The V gene's germline CDR1 is MNHNY and CDR2 SVGAGI (reference sequence). Trimming took 6 bases from V and 4 from J, leaving 12 bases between them. The CDR3 is made up of 13 amino acids. The CDR3 nucleotides read TGTGCCAGCAGATTCGAGTTGGGCACTGAAGCTTTCTTT. Translation: CASRFELGTEAFF.

The V and J genes are TRBV6-5 and TRBJ2-3; D remains unclear. There are 13 residues in the CDR3. V lost 7 bases and J 1 base, leaving 9 bases between the germline ends. From germline, CDR1 is MNHEY and CDR2 SVGAGI. The CDR3 reads CASTEVGTDTQYF. In DNA form, the CDR3 reads TGTGCCAGCACTGAAGTGGGCACAGATACGCAGTATTTT.

The chain links TRBV28 to TRBJ2-5; 9 bases fit TRBD2. The CDR3 totals 15 residues. Germline V gives CDR1 MDHEN, CDR2 SYDVKM. Trimming cost V 3 bases and J 4 bases; bases outside gene matches: 6. The CDR3 bases are TGTGCCAGCAGTTTTCCCGCGGGGGGGCGAGAGACCCAGTACTTC. This sequence encodes CASSFPAGGRETQYF.

This clone came up once. The rearrangement links TRBV27 to TRBJ1-5, with D possibly TRBD1 on 5 matching bases. Trimming pared 2 bases from V and 3 bases from J, leaving 8 bases between. The CDR3 extends over 14 amino acids. The V gene's germline CDR1 is MNHEY and CDR2 SMNVEV (reference sequence). DNA for the CDR3: TGTGCCAGCAGTTTACAGGGACTCAATCAGCCCCAGCATTTT. Its translation: CASSLQGLNQPQHF.

This sequence joins TRBV27 and TRBJ1-5; D gene unclear. V lost 6 bases and J lost 7, with 13 bases in between. CDR3 length equals 13 residues. The germline gives CDR1 MNHEY, CDR2 SMNVEV (reference sequence). The CDR3 DNA follows: TGTGCCAGCAGCAAGGGTATACGGCAGCCCCAGCATTTT. Amino acid sequence: CASSKGIRQPQHF.

This chain joins TRBV27 and TRBJ2-7; TRBD1 agrees at 8 bases. The V and J ends lost 0 bases and 2 bases, in that order; junction bases with no gene match: 3. This CDR3 has 15 residues. The germline V gene has CDR1 MNHEY and CDR2 SMNVEV (reference sequence). CDR3: CASSLSGTGTYEQYF. In DNA, the CDR3 is TGTGCCAGCAGTTTATCCGGGACAGGAACCTACGAGCAGTACTTC.

The chain recombines TRBV30 with TRBJ1-3; tentatively, D is TRBD1 (5 bases). V was trimmed by 5 bases and J by 1 base, leaving 6 bases between them. CDR1 GTSNPN and CDR2 SVGIG come from the germline V gene (reference sequence). This CDR3 has 12 amino acids. The DNA for the CDR3 is TGTGCCTGGGACAGTTCTGGAAACACCATATATTTT. Protein sequence: CAWDSSGNTIYF.

DNA of the CDR3: TGTGCCAGCGGATCCCAGGGAATCGGGTATGGCTACACCTTC. Translation gives CASGSQGIGYGYTF. V is TRBV2 and J is TRBJ1-2, with D perhaps TRBD1 (5 bases). The V gene's germline CDR1 is SNHLY and CDR2 FYNNEI. There are 14 residues in the CDR3. V was shortened by 8 bases and J by 5 bases, with 18 bases between the two germline ends.

CDR3 bases: TGTGCCACCATGGGGGGGGACAGGGAGTACGAGCAGTACTTC. Protein: CATMGGDREYEQYF. V usage is TRBV2 and J usage is TRBJ2-7, with TRBD1 matching over 9 bases. J lost 4 bases, V lost 10 bases, and 11 bases had no gene match. CDR3 length: 14 amino acids. Germline-derived CDR1 and CDR2 are SNHLY and FYNNEI.

This CDR3 reads CASSLVGGRGAFF. The DNA for the CDR3 is TGTGCCAGCAGCTTAGTGGGGGGTCGGGGAGCTTTCTTT. This chain joins TRBV7-2 and TRBJ1-1; perhaps TRBD1 as D (5 bases). This CDR3 is 13 amino acids long. Trimming cost V 1 base and J 10 bases, with 13 bases left between them. Germline V CDR1 and CDR2: SGHTA, FQGNSA.

The rearrangement joins TRBV7-8 to TRBJ1-2; D is unresolved. V dropped 4 bases and J dropped 4 bases, with 10 bases sitting between them. Germline lookup yields CDR1 SGHVS and CDR2 FQNEAQ. CDR3 length: 13 amino acids. CDR3: CASSYGSFYGYTF. In DNA form, the CDR3 reads TGTGCCAGCAGCTATGGCAGCTTCTATGGCTACACCTTC.

The V call is TRBV4-1, the J call TRBJ2-5; D may be TRBD1 or TRBD2 (6 bases each). The tail of the sequence fits TRBJ2-7 better, so the J call may be wrong. Germline CDR1 and CDR2: MGHRA and YSYEKL. This CDR3 region has 16 residues. CDR3 coding DNA: TGCGCCAGCAGCCAGGAGGGGGGCAGGGATTTTTACGAGCAGTACTTC. Residues: CASSQEGGRDFYEQYF.

A single count supports this clone. This sequence joins TRBV7-9 and TRBJ2-3; TRBD2 matches at 14 bases. With V trimmed by 5 bases and J by 2 bases, 3 bases remained unmatched. The CDR3 runs 16 residues. Germline CDR1 reads SEHNR; CDR2 reads FQNEAQ (reference sequence). The CDR3 DNA reads as TGTGCCAGCAGCCTGACTAGCGGGGGGGCCACAGATACGCAGTATTTT. This gives the protein CASSLTSGGATDTQYF. The full variable domain, its missing parts supplied by reference TRBV7-9 and TRBJ2-3, is DTGVSQNPRHKITKRGQNVTFRCDPISEHNRLYWYRQTLGQGPEFLTYFQNEAQLEKSRLLSDRFSAERPKGSFSTLEIQRTEQGDSAMYLCASSLTSGGATDTQYFGPGTRLTVL.

The chain recombines TRBV6-6 with TRBJ2-3; 8 positions agree with TRBD2. The length of the CDR3 is 14 residues. V lost 5 bases and J lost 8; bases outside the gene matches: 9. From germline, CDR1 is MNHNY and CDR2 SVGAGI (reference sequence). For the CDR3, the DNA is TGTGCCAGCAGTCCACTAGCGGTATTAATTACGCAGTATTTT. Protein sequence: CASSPLAVLITQYF.

The count of this clone is one. J is TRBJ2-1 and V is TRBV4-3; 7 positions agree with TRBD2. V lost 0 bases to trimming and J lost 7 bases; unmatched junction nucleotides: 3. Germline CDR1 and CDR2: LGHNA and YSLEER. The CDR3 sequence is 14 residues long. The CDR3 DNA reads TGCGCCAGCAGCCAAGATTGGGGAGGGAATGAGCAGTTCTTC. As protein: CASSQDWGGNEQFF.

The chain joins TRBV6-5 to TRBJ2-1, with no clear D. V gave up 0 bases and J gave up 2 bases, with 11 bases separating them. Germline V gives CDR1 MNHEY, CDR2 SVGAGI. The CDR3 is 16 amino acids. CDR3 in DNA: TGTGCCAGCAGTTACTCGAAAGGATGGACCTACAATGAGCAGTTCTTC. Residues: CASSYSKGWTYNEQFF.